In its sample, the clone carrying this T cell receptor (beta chain) was seen a few times. Produced via immunoSEQ multiplex PCR; TCRdb's table is partial and in-frame only. The sample includes about 38,000 clones, roughly 88% of them seen just once. These data are taken from a study of sequential checkpoint blockade in melanoma. At the level of the study: Maintenance nivolumab came after either treatment sequence.

Sample treatment: randomized to nivolumab then ipilimumab (arm A) or the reverse (arm B). The CDR3 is 15 amino acids. Germline V lookup: CDR1 MRHNA, CDR2 SNTAGT. V lost 0 bases to trimming and J lost 5 bases; unmatched junction nucleotides: 1. This material consisted of CD8+ T cells sorted from blood (inferred from file names), taken from a patient given nivolumab and ipilimumab in sequence. This TCR was sampled from a human donor with melanoma. The gene calls are TRBV6-4 and TRBJ1-6; 7 nucleotides match TRBD1. The CDR3 here is CASSDSTGNNSPLHF. CDR3 sequence (DNA): TGTGCCAGCAGTGACTCGACAGGGAATAATTCACCCCTCCACTTT.